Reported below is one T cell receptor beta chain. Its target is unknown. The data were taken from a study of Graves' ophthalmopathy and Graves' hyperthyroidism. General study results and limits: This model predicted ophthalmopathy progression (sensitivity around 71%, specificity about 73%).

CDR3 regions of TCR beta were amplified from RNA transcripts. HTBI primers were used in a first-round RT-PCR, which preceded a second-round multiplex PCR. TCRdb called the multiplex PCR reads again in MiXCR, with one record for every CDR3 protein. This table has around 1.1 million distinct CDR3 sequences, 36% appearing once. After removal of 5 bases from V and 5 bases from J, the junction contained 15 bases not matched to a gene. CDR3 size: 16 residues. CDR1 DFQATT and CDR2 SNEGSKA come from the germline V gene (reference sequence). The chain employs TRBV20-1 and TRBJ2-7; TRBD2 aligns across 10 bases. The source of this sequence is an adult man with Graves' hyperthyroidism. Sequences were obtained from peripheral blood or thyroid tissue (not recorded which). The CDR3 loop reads CSALIPAGGQSNEQYF. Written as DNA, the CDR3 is TGCAGTGCTCTTATTCCAGCGGGAGGGCAATCTAACGAGCAGTACTTC.